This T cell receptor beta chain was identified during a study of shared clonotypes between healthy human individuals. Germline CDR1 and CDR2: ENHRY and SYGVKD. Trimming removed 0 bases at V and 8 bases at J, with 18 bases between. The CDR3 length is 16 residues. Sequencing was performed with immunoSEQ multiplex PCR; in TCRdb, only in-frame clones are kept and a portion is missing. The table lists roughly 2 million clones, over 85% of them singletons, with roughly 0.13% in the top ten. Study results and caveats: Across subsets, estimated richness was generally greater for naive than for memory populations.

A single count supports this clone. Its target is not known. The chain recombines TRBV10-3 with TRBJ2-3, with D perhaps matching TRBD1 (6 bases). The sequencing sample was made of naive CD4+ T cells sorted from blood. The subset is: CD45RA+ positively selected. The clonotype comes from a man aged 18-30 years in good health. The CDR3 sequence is CAISESGNSLGGTQYF. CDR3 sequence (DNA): TGTGCCATCAGTGAGTCGGGAAACTCCTTAGGGGGTACGCAGTATTTT.